The 21 T cell receptor beta chains below come from one sample, sequenced in a study of early T cells in non-severe SARS-CoV-2 infection. TCRdb reprocessed the 5' RACE reads via MiXCR and lists one record per CDR3 protein. The table has about 130,000 distinct CDR3 sequences, just under 15% seen once. Specimen: whole blood. The receptors stem from an adult who was a healthcare worker with PCR-confirmed SARS-CoV-2 infection or an uninfected control (not recorded which).

The chain employs TRBV7-2 and TRBJ2-5; D is ambiguous. This CDR3 is 13 amino acids long. Per germline, CDR1 SGHTA and CDR2 FQGNSA. Between the trimmed V and J ends, which lost 3 bases and 4 bases, there was a span of 9 bases. The CDR3 DNA reads TGTGCCAGCAGCTTGAGGCAGATAGAGACCCAGTACTTC. Translating it yields CASSLRQIETQYF. Full variable domain (rest looked up from reference TRBV7-2 and TRBJ2-5): GAGVSQSPSNKVTEKGKDVELRCDPISGHTALYWYRQSLGQGLEFLIYFQGNSAPDKSGLPSDRFSAERTGGSVSTLTIQRTQQEDSAVYLCASSLRQIETQYFGPGTRLLVL.

The chain combines TRBV5-1 with TRBJ2-7; D perhaps matches TRBD1 (6 bases). V dropped 0 bases and J dropped 5 bases, with 12 bases sitting between them. CDR1 is SGHRS, CDR2 YFSETQ, per germline. CDR3 length: 14 amino acids. The CDR3 DNA reads TGCGCCAGCAGCTTGGATTTCAGGGGTGACGAGCAGTACTTC. Protein sequence: CASSLDFRGDEQYF.

The V call is TRBV3-1, the J call TRBJ2-3, with 8 bases that match TRBD1. V was pared by 2 bases and J by 6 bases, with 4 bases of the junction left unmatched. This CDR3 spans 14 amino acids. Germline V gene lookup returns CDR1 LGHDT and CDR2 YNNKEL (reference sequence). CDR3 DNA: TGTGCCAGCAGCCAACCAGGGGGCGCCGATACGCAGTATTTT. As protein: CASSQPGGADTQYF.

V gene TRBV7-9 combines with J gene TRBJ2-3; TRBD2 is a possible D gene (5 bases). Germline V gene lookup returns CDR1 SEHNR and CDR2 FQNEAQ (reference sequence). V was shortened by 6 bases and J by 1 base, with 8 bases between the two germline ends. The CDR3 runs to 13 residues. CDR3 residues: CASSGAGTDTQYF. In nucleotides, the CDR3 is TGTGCCAGCAGTGGAGCGGGCACAGATACGCAGTATTTT.

At least ten counts were recorded for this clonotype. The chain couples TRBV4-2 to TRBJ2-2; 13 bases agree with TRBD2. The germline V gene has CDR1 LGHNA and CDR2 YNFKEQ. The CDR3 loop spans 15 amino acids. The junction had 2 bases not matched to a gene; V was cut back by 4 bases and J by 6 bases. The CDR3 DNA follows: TGTGCCAGCAGCCGCGGACTAGCGGGGGCCGGGGAGCTGTTTTTT. Translation: CASSRGLAGAGELFF.

The chain is built from TRBV29-1 and TRBJ2-1; D perhaps matches TRBD2 (5 bases). This CDR3 is built from 10 residues. The germline CDR1 and CDR2 sequences are SQVTM and ANQGSEA. V was cut by 1 base and J by 15 bases, with 10 bases left in between. The CDR3 here is CSVEVGDRFF. CDR3 DNA sequence: TGCAGCGTTGAAGTGGGAGATCGGTTCTTC.

The chain is built from TRBV12-3 or TRBV12-4 and TRBJ1-2, with unresolved D. The CDR3 runs 13 residues. Between the trimmed V and J ends, which lost 1 base and 3 bases, there was a span of 6 bases. This CDR3 is CASSLGAYYGYTF. In DNA form, the CDR3 reads TGTGCCAGCAGTTTAGGGGCCTACTATGGCTACACCTTC.

The chain employs TRBV3-1 and TRBJ2-2; D call uncertain. The V gene's germline CDR1 is LGHDT and CDR2 YNNKEL (reference sequence). Trimming took 1 base from V and 1 from J, leaving 10 bases between them. This CDR3 is 16 amino acids long. CDR3 residues: CASSQGWVKNTGELFF. The CDR3 nucleotides read TGTGCCAGCAGCCAAGGGTGGGTGAAGAACACCGGGGAGCTGTTTTTT.

This clonotype was seen at least ten times. The V call is TRBV7-9, the J call TRBJ2-5, with 7 nucleotides matching TRBD2. The CDR3 has 15 amino acids. Germline CDR1 reads SEHNR; CDR2 reads FQNEAQ (reference sequence). Trimming removed 2 bases from V and 5 bases from J; junction bases left unmatched: 8. CDR3 bases: TGTGCCAGCAGCTTAAGGCGGGGAGGGCAGGAGACCCAGTACTTC. Translation gives CASSLRRGGQETQYF.

V is TRBV30 and J is TRBJ1-1; possibly TRBD1 for D (6 bases). Deletions cut 4 bases from V and 5 bases from J, with 11 bases between. The CDR3 extends over 12 amino acids. CDR1 GTSNPN and CDR2 SVGIG come from the germline V gene (reference sequence). The CDR3 loop is CAWNQGGTEAFF. In DNA, the CDR3 is TGTGCCTGGAATCAAGGGGGGACTGAAGCTTTCTTT. Full variable domain (outside the CDR3, taken from reference TRBV30 and TRBJ1-1): SQTIHQWPATLVQPVGSPLSLECTVEGTSNPNLYWYRQAAGRGLQLLFYSVGIGQISSEVPQNLSASRPQDRQFILSSKKLLLSDSGFYLCAWNQGGTEAFFGQGTRLTVV.

This clonotype was seen ten or more times. The chain uses TRBV15 and TRBJ1-4, with D unclear. V lost 3 bases and J lost 5, with 10 bases in between. The germline V gene encodes CDR1 LNHNV and CDR2 YYDKDF (reference sequence). The CDR3 has 14 amino acids. CDR3: CATSSGSLNEKLFF. In nucleotides, the CDR3 is TGTGCCACCAGCAGCGGCAGCCTAAATGAAAAACTGTTTTTT.

This clonotype was picked up a small number of times. The genes are TRBV29-1 and TRBJ2-2, with D uncertain. V gave up 4 bases and J gave up 3 bases, with 12 bases separating them. There are 14 residues in the CDR3. From germline, CDR1 is SQVTM and CDR2 ANQGSEA. The CDR3 nucleotides read TGCAGCGTTGCGGGCAGAATAGACACCGGGGAGCTGTTTTTT. Translating gives CSVAGRIDTGELFF.

The chain recombines TRBV18 with TRBJ1-1; D might be TRBD1 (5 bases). V was trimmed by 6 bases and J by 3 bases, leaving 8 bases between them. This CDR3 is 12 amino acids long. Germline V gene sequence: CDR1 KGHSH, CDR2 LQKENI. In nucleotides, the CDR3 is TGTGCCAGCTCCGACAGATACACTGAAGCTTTCTTT. As protein: CASSDRYTEAFF.

The genes are TRBV29-1 and TRBJ1-2; D remains unclear. CDR1 is SQVTM and CDR2 is ANQGSEA in the germline V gene. The V gene lost 0 bases and the J gene lost 1 base, with 12 bases spanning the gap. There are 15 residues in the CDR3. CDR3 coding DNA: TGCAGCGTTGAAGATCGGGGAGAAGTTAACTATGGCTACACCTTC. The encoded protein is CSVEDRGEVNYGYTF.

This clonotype was picked up many times. The rearrangement joins TRBV3-1 to TRBJ1-2, with D uncertain. The germline CDR1 and CDR2 sequences are LGHDT and YNNKEL (reference sequence). V lost 2 bases and J lost 8, with 9 bases in between. The CDR3 totals 12 residues. CDR3 in amino acids: CASSQQYKGYTF. The CDR3 nucleotides are TGTGCCAGCAGCCAACAATACAAGGGCTACACCTTC.

This clonotype turned up a few times. V is TRBV2 and J is TRBJ1-4, with 7 bases aligning to TRBD1. Trimming at V came to 4 bases and at J to 5 bases, leaving 7 bases not matched to a gene. The CDR3 extends over 15 amino acids. Germline V gives CDR1 SNHLY, CDR2 FYNNEI. The CDR3 reads CASSVGDSPNEKLFF. CDR3 in DNA: TGTGCCAGCAGTGTGGGGGACAGTCCGAATGAAAAACTGTTTTTT.

This clonotype was counted only a few times. This chain joins TRBV7-9 and TRBJ2-2, with D unclear. Trimming left V 7 bases short and J 1 base short, with 16 bases between. Germline CDR1 reads SEHNR; CDR2 reads FQNEAQ (reference sequence). The CDR3 consists of 16 residues. The CDR3 here is CASTDRYRRNTGELFF. In nucleotides, the CDR3 is TGTGCCAGCACCGACCGGTATCGGAGGAACACCGGGGAGCTGTTTTTT.

In this sample, this clonotype turned up a few times. The chain recombines TRBV9 with TRBJ1-1; 8 bases match TRBD1. Per the germline V gene, CDR1 is SGDLS and CDR2 is YYNGEE. The CDR3 totals 15 residues. The V gene end was trimmed by 2 bases and the J gene end by 7 bases; junction bases not matched to a gene: 10. CDR3 nucleotide sequence: TGTGCCAGCAGCGTGAGACCGGGACAGGTCAATGAAGCTTTCTTT. It yields the protein CASSVRPGQVNEAFF. The entire variable domain, with the rest obtained from reference TRBV9 and TRBJ1-1, is as follows: DSGVTQTPKHLITATGQRVTLRCSPRSGDLSVYWYQQSLDQGLQFLIQYYNGEERAKGNILERFSAQQFPDLHSELNLSSLELGDSALYFCASSVRPGQVNEAFFGQGTRLTVV.

This clonotype has more than one count but fewer than ten. The V call is TRBV7-6, the J call TRBJ2-3; 10 nucleotides line up with TRBD2. V shed 0 bases and J 4 bases; nucleotides not matched to a gene: 1. The CDR3 covers 15 residues. Germline V lookup: CDR1 SGHVS, CDR2 FNYEAQ. CDR3 nucleotide sequence: TGTGCCAGCAGCTTAGCAGCGGGGGGGCCAGATACGCAGTATTTT. Translation gives CASSLAAGGPDTQYF. Together with reference TRBV7-6 and TRBJ2-3, the CDR3 gives the full variable domain: GAGVSQSPRYKVTKRGQDVALRCDPISGHVSLYWYRQALGQGPEFLTYFNYEAQQDKSGLPNDRFSAERPEGSISTLTIQRTEQRDSAMYRCASSLAAGGPDTQYFGPGTRLTVL.

The chain uses TRBV20-1 and TRBJ1-2; 9 bases line up with TRBD1. There are 15 residues in the CDR3. Trimming cost V 5 bases and J 8 bases; bases outside gene matches: 15. Germline CDR1 reads DFQATT; CDR2 reads SNEGSKA (reference sequence). The CDR3 protein is CSAEGTGLSVGGYTF. The CDR3 region has the DNA TGCAGTGCTGAAGGGACAGGGCTGTCCGTTGGGGGCTACACCTTC.

The chain recombines TRBV3-1 with TRBJ2-3; TRBD2 matches at 13 bases. V was clipped by 4 bases and J by 0 bases; unmatched bases: 7. Germline CDR1 reads LGHDT; CDR2 reads YNNKEL (reference sequence). The CDR3 extends over 18 amino acids. The CDR3 spells CASSRTSGGTGSTDTQYF. The CDR3 coding sequence is TGTGCCAGCAGCCGGACTAGCGGGGGAACCGGGAGCACAGATACGCAGTATTTT.